This TCR beta chain comes out of a study of blood T cell repertoires in COVID-19. Study-level information: PBMCs, B-cell-depleted T cells, or T cells provided the cDNA or gDNA that made up the material.

This CDR3 spans 14 amino acids. V lost 2 bases, J lost 0 bases, and 7 bases lay in between. Germline V gene lookup returns CDR1 ENHRY and CDR2 SYGVKD. Original methodology: Using reference gene primer amplification, nucleated cell counts were estimated. The data were produced by immunoSEQ multiplex PCR, yet TCRdb's version contains in-frame clones alone and is incomplete. V and J calls and clone size are those listed in that table; D and trimming were worked out from the DNA. In the table there are fewer than 150,000 clones, 85% of which are singletons. The rearrangement uses TRBV10-3 and TRBJ1-2; D is unclear. Sequencing used peripheral blood. The clonotype comes from a man over 45 with acute or convalescent COVID-19. CDR3 amino acids: CAISERVANYGYTF. The CDR3 DNA follows: TGTGCCATCAGTGAGAGAGTAGCTAACTATGGCTACACCTTC.